The next 32 T cell receptor beta chains were all read from a single sample in a study of vaccination and CD4 T cells after COVID-19. Oncomine TCR Beta short-read sequencing was applied to DNA from cultured CD4+ T cells. TCRdb redid the calling of the PCR reads with MiXCR, one entry per CDR3 protein. Of approximately 12,000 distinct CDR3 sequences listed, roughly 30% are singletons. Treatment reported: approximately 11-day PBMC culture with coronavirus spike peptide pools or control peptides (ViraFEST assay). Their cognate antigens are unknown. Sample: CD4+ T cells from blood, cultured in vitro, taken before SARS-CoV-2 vaccination. Receptors originate from a human donor who received a COVID-19 vaccine.

This clonotype was counted only a few times. This chain joins TRBV7-2 and TRBJ2-4, with TRBD1 identical over 12 bases. CDR3 size: 16 residues. Trimming took 0 bases from V and 5 from J; bases not matched to a gene: 2. From germline, CDR1 is SGHTA and CDR2 FQGNSA. CDR3 bases: TGTGCCAGCAGCTTAGCGGGACAGGGGGCCCAAAACATTCAGTACTTC. It translates to CASSLAGQGAQNIQYF.

This clonotype was seen only a few times. The chain uses TRBV11-3 and TRBJ2-2, with D possibly matching TRBD1 (5 bases). With 5 bases removed from V and 3 bases from J, the gap between germline ends came to 16 bases. Germline CDR1 SGHNT, CDR2 YENEEA. The CDR3 is made up of 16 amino acids. The CDR3 spells CASSGQQQGYTGELFF. The CDR3 coding sequence is TGTGCCAGCAGCGGTCAGCAGCAGGGATACACCGGGGAGCTGTTTTTT.

Here the CDR3 DNA reads TGTGCCAGCAGTGATATGTGGGATCTTGGACAGGGTTACGACGAGCAGTACTTC. As protein: CASSDMWDLGQGYDEQYF. This chain links TRBV2 with TRBJ2-7, with 8 nucleotides matching TRBD1. The CDR3 runs 18 residues. Germline lookup yields CDR1 SNHLY and CDR2 FYNNEI. The V and J ends lost 3 bases and 5 bases, in that order; junction bases with no gene match: 18.

The chain joins TRBV7-3 to TRBJ2-3, with 11 positions matching TRBD2. V lost 6 bases, J lost 4 bases, and 6 bases stayed unmatched. Germline values: CDR1 SGHTA, CDR2 FQGTGA. The CDR3 consists of 15 residues. Written as DNA, the CDR3 is TGTGCCAGCAGGTTAGCGGGGGGGCCCGCAGATACGCAGTATTTT. Amino acid sequence: CASRLAGGPADTQYF.

The V call is TRBV6-1, the J call TRBJ1-5; TRBD1 matches 8 bases. The CDR3 consists of 16 residues. Trimming took 4 bases from V and 7 from J; bases not matched to a gene: 12. Germline V gene data show CDR1 as MNHNS and CDR2 as SASEGT. CDR3 residues: CASSATTGVNRQPQHF. CDR3 bases: TGTGCCAGCAGTGCCACGACAGGGGTTAATCGGCAGCCCCAGCATTTT.

The CDR3 sequence: CSARRTSGGGYQETQYF. In nucleotides, the CDR3 is TGCAGTGCTAGGCGGACTAGCGGGGGGGGGTACCAAGAGACCCAGTACTTC. V is TRBV20-1 and J is TRBJ2-5; TRBD2 aligns across 15 bases. This CDR3 region has 17 residues. In germline, CDR1 is DFQATT, CDR2 SNEGSKA (reference sequence). Unmatched junction bases numbered 5, after V lost 3 bases and J lost 0 bases.

The V gene is TRBV2, the J gene TRBJ2-7, with D possibly matching TRBD1 (5 bases). V dropped 7 bases and J dropped 0 bases, with 13 bases sitting between them. CDR1 SNHLY and CDR2 FYNNEI come from the germline V gene. This CDR3 has 14 amino acids. DNA for the CDR3: TGTGCCAGCACCCTCCAGGGAAGCTCCTACGAGCAGTACTTC. Translation: CASTLQGSSYEQYF. The full variable domain, completed using reference TRBV2 and TRBJ2-7, is EPEVTQTPSHQVTQMGQEVILRCVPISNHLYFYWYRQILGQKVEFLVSFYNNEISEKSEIFDDQFSVERPDGSNFTLKIRSTKLEDSAMYFCASTLQGSSYEQYFGPGTRLTVT.

The chain recombines TRBV19 with TRBJ1-1; D gene ambiguous. The germline CDR1 and CDR2 sequences are LNHDA and SQIVND (reference sequence). The germline V and J ends were trimmed by 4 bases and 2 bases, with 17 bases remaining between them. CDR3 length: 16 residues. The CDR3 loop reads CASSNGVVQLNTEAFF. The CDR3 DNA follows: TGTGCCAGTAGTAACGGGGTTGTACAACTAAACACTGAAGCTTTCTTT.

The V gene is TRBV2, the J gene TRBJ2-5; 7 bases agree with TRBD1. The V gene end was trimmed by 5 bases and the J gene end by 5 bases; junction bases not matched to a gene: 11. The CDR3 consists of 15 residues. Per the germline V gene, CDR1 is SNHLY and CDR2 is FYNNEI. The CDR3 sequence is CASSMNAGGRETQYF. The CDR3 nucleotides are TGTGCCAGCAGTATGAACGCAGGGGGACGGGAGACCCAGTACTTC.

CDR3 sequence reads: CASSFFRGPTSYEQYF. In DNA, the CDR3 is TGTGCCAGCAGCTTTTTTCGGGGCCCAACCTCCTACGAGCAGTACTTC. The genes are TRBV11-2 and TRBJ2-7, with D tentatively TRBD1 or TRBD2 (5 bases each). This CDR3 is 16 amino acids long. Germline loops: CDR1 SGHAT, CDR2 FQNNGV. V gave up 3 bases and J gave up 0 bases, with 15 bases separating them. The full variable domain, its missing parts supplied by reference TRBV11-2 and TRBJ2-7, is EAGVAQSPRYKIIEKRQSVAFWCNPISGHATLYWYQQILGQGPKLLIQFQNNGVVDDSQLPKDRFSAERLKGVDSTLKIQPAKLEDSAVYLCASSFFRGPTSYEQYFGPGTRLTVT.

The V and J genes are TRBV5-1 and TRBJ2-3, with TRBD1 as a possible D gene (6 bases). The CDR3 has 14 amino acids. CDR1 and CDR2 from the germline V gene are SGHRS and YFSETQ. Trimming removed 4 bases at V and 3 bases at J, with 12 bases between. CDR3 amino acids: CASSPGVPTDTQYF. CDR3 in DNA: TGCGCCAGCAGCCCAGGGGTTCCAACAGATACGCAGTATTTT.

V gene TRBV30 combines with J gene TRBJ1-2, with D possibly matching TRBD1 (6 bases). The CDR3 sequence is 11 residues long. Germline CDR1 and CDR2: GTSNPN and SVGIG (reference sequence). Deletions cut 4 bases from V and 8 bases from J, with 11 bases between. Here the CDR3 reads CAWTGVGGYTF. In DNA form, the CDR3 reads TGTGCCTGGACAGGGGTTGGGGGCTACACCTTC.

This clonotype was observed a handful of times. J is TRBJ2-3 and V is TRBV27, with D perhaps assigned TRBD1 or TRBD2 (5 bases each). V lost 6 bases to trimming and J lost 0 bases, with 16 bases between them. The CDR3 consists of 16 residues. Germline lookup yields CDR1 MNHEY and CDR2 SMNVEV (reference sequence). The CDR3 coding sequence is TGTGCCAGCAGCAACTACAGGACTTCTAGCACAGATACGCAGTATTTT. Translated: CASSNYRTSSTDTQYF.

This clonotype was counted a few times. V is TRBV27 and J is TRBJ2-1; D remains ambiguous. The V end lost 2 bases, the J end lost 9 bases, and 17 bases lay between the germline ends. Per germline, CDR1 MNHEY and CDR2 SMNVEV (reference sequence). This CDR3 comprises 15 residues. CDR3 residues: CASSLRWGFGGEQFF. CDR3 DNA sequence: TGTGCCAGCAGTTTACGGTGGGGATTCGGTGGTGAGCAGTTCTTC.

The chain couples TRBV7-2 to TRBJ2-3; TRBD2 aligns across 7 bases. Germline CDR1 and CDR2: SGHTA and FQGNSA. The CDR3 has 16 residues. V gave up 3 bases and J gave up 1 base; unmatched junction bases: 7. CDR3 protein: CASSLPGLVRTDTQYF. CDR3 sequence (DNA): TGTGCCAGCAGCTTGCCCGGACTAGTCCGCACAGATACGCAGTATTTT. Looking up the rest from reference TRBV7-2 and TRBJ2-3 gives the full variable domain: GAGVSQSPSNKVTEKGKDVELRCDPISGHTALYWYRQSLGQGLEFLIYFQGNSAPDKSGLPSDRFSAERTGGSVSTLTIQRTQQEDSAVYLCASSLPGLVRTDTQYFGPGTRLTVL.

The rearrangement links TRBV18 to TRBJ2-3; TRBD2 matches at 8 bases. V gave up 1 base and J gave up 3 bases; unmatched junction bases: 9. The CDR3 runs 17 residues. CDR1 and CDR2 from the germline V gene are KGHSH and LQKENI. CDR3 bases: TGTGCCAGCTCACCACTTCGTCGGGGGGGCCGAACAGATACGCAGTATTTT. It specifies CASSPLRRGGRTDTQYF. The full variable domain, completed using reference TRBV18 and TRBJ2-3, is NAGVMQNPRHLVRRRGQEARLRCSPMKGHSHVYWYRQLPEEGLKFMVYLQKENIIDESGMPKERFSAEFPKEGPSILRIQQVVRGDSAAYFCASSPLRRGGRTDTQYFGPGTRLTVL.

This clonotype has just a few counts. This rearrangement joins TRBV19 to TRBJ1-5; 9 bases match TRBD1. The CDR3 length is 17 residues. V was clipped by 2 bases and J by 0 bases; unmatched bases: 5. Germline V gene data show CDR1 as LNHDA and CDR2 as SQIVND (reference sequence). The CDR3 coding sequence is TGTGCCAGTAGTATAACGACAGGGGGAGGTAGCAATCAGCCCCAGCATTTT. This sequence encodes CASSITTGGGSNQPQHF.

This clonotype was found once. The chain combines TRBV10-3 with TRBJ1-2, with 9 bases aligning to TRBD1. The CDR3 sequence is 13 residues long. With V trimmed by 10 bases and J by 5 bases, 8 bases remained unmatched. The germline CDR1 and CDR2 sequences are ENHRY and SYGVKD. The CDR3 DNA sequence: TGTGCCAGTAACCGGGACAGGGATTATGGCTACACCTTC. It specifies CASNRDRDYGYTF.

This sequence joins TRBV5-1 and TRBJ1-3, with TRBD1 identical over 8 bases. The CDR3 sequence is 16 residues long. The V segment lost 4 bases and the J segment 3 bases; nucleotides outside the gene matches: 9. Germline CDR1 and CDR2: SGHRS and YFSETQ. This CDR3 reads CASSVGSRGRGNTIYF. CDR3 bases: TGCGCCAGCAGCGTTGGTAGCAGGGGGCGTGGAAACACCATATATTTT. The full variable domain, in which reference TRBV5-1 and TRBJ1-3 provide the parts outside the CDR3, is KAGVTQTPRYLIKTRGQQVTLSCSPISGHRSVSWYQQTPGQGLQFLFEYFSETQRNKGNFPGRFSGRQFSNSRSEMNVSTLELGDSALYLCASSVGSRGRGNTIYFGEGSWLTVV.

This clonotype was seen only a few times. The CDR3 protein is CASSQDPRGQGANYGYTF. The CDR3 region has the DNA TGCGCCAGCAGCCAAGATCCCCGCGGACAGGGGGCGAACTATGGCTACACCTTC. The chain uses TRBV4-1 and TRBJ1-2; 11 bases map to TRBD1. The germline gives CDR1 MGHRA, CDR2 YSYEKL. The CDR3 covers 18 residues. With 0 bases clipped from V and 2 bases from J, the junction kept 8 bases outside the gene matches.

This chain links TRBV12-3 or TRBV12-4 with TRBJ2-7; no firm D call. V was shortened by 6 bases and J by 2 bases, with 17 bases between the two germline ends. The CDR3 sequence is 15 residues long. CDR3: CASSWGVRMTYEQYF. CDR3 sequence (DNA): TGTGCCAGCAGCTGGGGTGTCAGGATGACCTACGAGCAGTACTTC.

The V gene is TRBV11-3, the J gene TRBJ1-5, with D hard to call. V lost 0 bases, J lost 0 bases, and 15 bases lay in between. Germline V gene sequence: CDR1 SGHNT, CDR2 YENEEA. The CDR3 is made up of 18 amino acids. The CDR3 DNA reads as TGTGCCAGCAGCTTAGAACGGGGTTTGCCATTTAGCAATCAGCCCCAGCATTTT. Translation gives CASSLERGLPFSNQPQHF. Based on the CDR3 plus reference TRBV11-3 and TRBJ1-5, the full variable domain is EAGVVQSPRYKIIEKKQPVAFWCNPISGHNTLYWYLQNLGQGPELLIRYENEEAVDDSQLPKDRFSAERLKGVDSTLKIQPAELGDSAVYLCASSLERGLPFSNQPQHFGDGTRLSIL.

The rearrangement joins TRBV14 to TRBJ2-5; TRBD1 agrees at 10 bases. Germline loops: CDR1 SGHDN, CDR2 FVKESK. The length of the CDR3 is 15 residues. The trim removed 4 bases at V and 3 bases at J, leaving 5 bases unmatched. The CDR3 coding sequence is TGTGCCAGCAGCCTGATCGGACAGGGGGAAGAGACCCAGTACTTC. It specifies CASSLIGQGEETQYF. The whole variable domain, filled in from reference TRBV14 and TRBJ2-5, reads EAGVTQFPSHSVIEKGQTVTLRCDPISGHDNLYWYRRVMGKEIKFLLHFVKESKQDESGMPNNRFLAERTGGTYSTLKVQPAELEDSGVYFCASSLIGQGEETQYFGPGTRLLVL.

This clonotype was counted only a few times. V gene TRBV6-1 combines with J gene TRBJ1-5; unclear D gene. In germline, CDR1 is MNHNS, CDR2 SASEGT. CDR3 length: 13 amino acids. Trimming shortened V by 6 bases and J by 6 bases, and 12 bases separated the two germline ends. The chain's CDR3 is CASSQGGFQPQHF. CDR3 DNA sequence: TGTGCCAGCAGCCAAGGTGGATTTCAGCCCCAGCATTTT.

This clonotype has only one observation. The chain is built from TRBV5-1 and TRBJ2-2; D gene ambiguous. V lost 0 bases and J 6 bases, leaving 6 bases between the germline ends. CDR3 length: 13 residues. The germline CDR1 and CDR2 sequences are SGHRS and YFSETQ. CDR3: CASSLVNSGELFF. CDR3 in DNA: TGCGCCAGCAGCTTGGTCAATTCCGGGGAGCTGTTTTTT. Variable domain in full (rest from reference TRBV5-1 and TRBJ2-2): KAGVTQTPRYLIKTRGQQVTLSCSPISGHRSVSWYQQTPGQGLQFLFEYFSETQRNKGNFPGRFSGRQFSNSRSEMNVSTLELGDSALYLCASSLVNSGELFFGEGSRLTVL.

The rearrangement links TRBV6-1 to TRBJ2-3; TRBD2 agrees at 10 bases. The junction had 5 bases not matched to a gene; V was cut back by 5 bases and J by 0 bases. This CDR3 contains 16 residues. From germline, CDR1 is MNHNS and CDR2 SASEGT. The CDR3, as DNA: TGTGCCAGCAGTCAACCAGCGGGGGGGAGCACAGATACGCAGTATTTT. Residues: CASSQPAGGSTDTQYF.

This clonotype ranks as hyperexpanded. This chain connects TRBV19 to TRBJ1-6; the D is unclear. This CDR3 has 12 residues. Trimming took off 7 bases at V and 7 bases at J, with 8 bases between the two ends. Germline V gene sequence: CDR1 LNHDA, CDR2 SQIVND (reference sequence). CDR3 nucleotide sequence: TGTGCCAGTACCCTCGGAAATTCACCCCTCCACTTT. As protein: CASTLGNSPLHF.

The table lists this clonotype with a few counts. The junction departs from the called germline gene at one end, perhaps through a read error. The V and J genes are TRBV7-8 and TRBJ1-6; TRBD1 is a possible D gene (6 bases). The CDR3 extends over 14 amino acids. Germline V CDR1 and CDR2: SGHVS, FQNEAQ. Written as DNA, the CDR3 is TGTGCCAGCAACTTAAAAGGCAGGGGTTCACCCCTCCACTTT. As protein: CASNLKGRGSPLHF.

The gene calls are TRBV7-8 and TRBJ2-3, with D perhaps matching TRBD1 (5 bases). This CDR3 contains 18 residues. CDR1 is SGHVS, CDR2 FQNEAQ, per germline. V gave up 1 base and J gave up 1 base, with 18 bases separating them. The chain's CDR3 is CASSLGRRWGQGTDTQYF. In DNA form, the CDR3 reads TGTGCCAGCAGCTTAGGAAGGCGTTGGGGCCAAGGCACAGATACGCAGTATTTT.

This clonotype came up a few times. The chain uses TRBV6-1 and TRBJ1-5, with D perhaps TRBD1 (6 bases). CDR3 length equals 18 residues. The V and J ends lost 4 bases and 6 bases respectively, with 25 bases between them. From germline, CDR1 is MNHNS and CDR2 SASEGT. The CDR3 sequence is CASSASLLGRGGGQPQHF. For the CDR3, the DNA is TGTGCCAGCAGTGCCTCTCTTTTGGGCAGGGGCGGTGGTCAGCCCCAGCATTTT.

This clonotype was seen more than once but under ten times. The rearrangement uses TRBV27 and TRBJ1-6, with 10 bases lining up with TRBD1. The CDR3 is 16 residues long. J was trimmed by 4 bases and V by 5 bases; bases with no gene match: 5. CDR1 MNHEY and CDR2 SMNVEV come from the germline V gene (reference sequence). DNA of the CDR3: TGTGCCAGCAGTGTGACAGGGGGCGCTTATAATTCACCCCTCCACTTT. It is translated as CASSVTGGAYNSPLHF.

The chain links TRBV2 to TRBJ1-1, with D uncertain. This CDR3 spans 13 amino acids. V was trimmed by 6 bases and J by 7 bases, leaving 15 bases between them. The germline V gene encodes CDR1 SNHLY and CDR2 FYNNEI. The CDR3 bases are TGTGCCAGCAGCGTACTACACAAAGATGAAGCTTTCTTT. It yields the protein CASSVLHKDEAFF.